The 31 T cell receptor beta chains below all came from one sample that was sequenced in a study of blood T cells in healthy people across ages. Then a second PCR, running roughly 7 to 11 cycles, was carried out with a sample-barcoded 5' primer and a J-beta primer mix. In TCRdb, the 5' RACE reads were re-called with MiXCR into one record per CDR3 protein. The sample records about 1.4 million distinct CDR3 sequences, roughly 59% being singletons. The sample taken for sequencing was blood. These receptor sequences come from a man aged 18 to 35 in good health.

This sequence joins TRBV6-2 or TRBV6-3 and TRBJ2-6; D gene uncertain. This CDR3 has 16 amino acids. The V end was cut by 2 bases, the J end by 0 bases, with 8 bases between. Germline CDR1 reads MNHEY; CDR2 reads SVGEGT. The CDR3 bases are TGTGCCAGCAGTTACACTCCGCACTCTGGGGCCAACGTCCTGACTTTC. It is translated as CASSYTPHSGANVLTF.

This sequence joins TRBV7-9 and TRBJ2-5, with D hard to call. The J call may be mistaken, given a closer DNA end match to TRBJ2-7. This CDR3 has 14 amino acids. The V gene's germline CDR1 is SEHNR and CDR2 FQNEAQ (reference sequence). The CDR3: CASSLEGQGNEQYF. DNA of the CDR3: TGTGCCAGCAGCTTAGAGGGCCAAGGAAACGAGCAGTACTTC.

The table lists this clonotype with a few counts. This chain uses TRBV7-2 with TRBJ2-7; 8 bases fit TRBD1. Germline V gene sequence: CDR1 SGHTA, CDR2 FQGNSA. The CDR3 runs to 13 residues. Trimming at V came to 7 bases and at J to 3 bases, leaving 5 bases not matched to a gene. The CDR3 DNA sequence: TGTGCCAGCACCATTGGACAGGGCTACGAGCAGTACTTC. This codes for CASTIGQGYEQYF.

The J gene is TRBJ2-2, the V gene TRBV4-1, with TRBD1 matching 9 bases. Germline V CDR1 and CDR2: MGHRA, YSYEKL. V was clipped by 0 bases and J by 5 bases; unmatched bases: 4. The CDR3 runs 16 residues. For the CDR3, the DNA is TGCGCCAGCAGCCAAGAAGGGACAGGGTATACCGGGGAGCTGTTTTTT. It translates to CASSQEGTGYTGELFF.

The V call is TRBV3-1, the J call TRBJ2-3, with D possibly TRBD2 on 5 matching bases. Trimming removed 4 bases from V and 2 bases from J, with 10 bases in between. This CDR3 contains 14 residues. The germline CDR1 and CDR2 sequences are LGHDT and YNNKEL (reference sequence). The CDR3 reads CASSRGLDTDTQYF. Written as DNA, the CDR3 is TGTGCCAGCAGCCGTGGACTTGACACAGATACGCAGTATTTT.

The chain couples TRBV20-1 to TRBJ1-4; 7 nucleotides match TRBD1. Looked up from germline, CDR1 is DFQATT and CDR2 is SNEGSKA (reference sequence). Losses at the gene ends were 0 bases for V and 7 bases for J; bases not matched to a gene: 5. The length of the CDR3 is 14 residues. As DNA, the CDR3 is TGCAGTGCTAGAGATAGGGCAGGGGGTGAAAAACTGTTTTTT. As protein: CSARDRAGGEKLFF.

This chain joins TRBV5-1 and TRBJ1-2, with 7 bases identical to TRBD1. The J segment lost 8 bases and the V segment lost 4 bases, leaving 5 bases of the junction unmatched. From germline, CDR1 is SGHRS and CDR2 YFSETQ. The CDR3 is 12 residues long. Here the CDR3 reads CASSNDRDGYTF. The CDR3 coding sequence is TGCGCCAGCAGCAACGACAGGGACGGCTACACCTTC.

The chain employs TRBV7-8 and TRBJ2-3, with D possibly matching TRBD2 (5 bases). There are 16 residues in the CDR3. CDR1 and CDR2 from the germline V gene are SGHVS and FQNEAQ. The ends were cut back, 2 bases at V and 0 bases at J, with 12 bases in the middle. The CDR3 is CASSLTRGSSTDTQYF. CDR3 in DNA: TGTGCCAGCAGCTTAACTCGGGGTTCTAGCACAGATACGCAGTATTTT.

This clonotype was picked up a small number of times. This sequence joins TRBV21-1 and TRBJ1-5; TRBD1, the table's D call, lacks a check against the DNA. TRBV21-1 is termed a pseudogene. This CDR3 region has 14 residues. In nucleotides, the CDR3 is TGTGCCAGCAGCAAAGAAGAGAGGGGTCAGCCCCAGCATTTT. Amino acid sequence: CASSKEERGQPQHF.

The chain recombines TRBV4-2 with TRBJ2-4; D remains unclear. The V end was cut by 3 bases, the J end by 1 base, with 13 bases between. CDR3 length equals 16 residues. Germline CDR1 is LGHNA and CDR2 is YNFKEQ. This chain's CDR3 is CASSHLGPEAKNIQYF. The CDR3 DNA reads TGTGCCAGCAGCCACCTGGGCCCGGAGGCCAAAAACATTCAGTACTTC.

This clonotype was found once. The rearrangement links TRBV7-6 to TRBJ1-1; D may be TRBD1 (6 bases). Germline V gene sequence: CDR1 SGHVS, CDR2 FNYEAQ. The CDR3 runs 16 residues. The V end was cut by 1 base, the J end by 1 base, with 13 bases between. The CDR3 coding sequence is TGTGCCAGCAGCTTAGAGATGGGACACGAGAACACTGAAGCTTTCTTT. Translated, it gives CASSLEMGHENTEAFF. Full variable domain (remainder filled in from reference TRBV7-6 and TRBJ1-1): GAGVSQSPRYKVTKRGQDVALRCDPISGHVSLYWYRQALGQGPEFLTYFNYEAQQDKSGLPNDRFSAERPEGSISTLTIQRTEQRDSAMYRCASSLEMGHENTEAFFGQGTRLTVV.

The chain is built from TRBV29-1 and TRBJ2-2, with no clear D. CDR3 length: 14 residues. Germline V lookup: CDR1 SQVTM, CDR2 ANQGSEA. Trimming shortened V by 2 bases and J by 4 bases, and 11 bases separated the two germline ends. The CDR3, as DNA: TGCAGCGTTGAATTATCAGGACGCACCGGGGAGCTGTTTTTT. Translated, it gives CSVELSGRTGELFF.

This clonotype was counted a few times. The chain has TRBV7-8 and TRBJ2-3; TRBD2 is a possible D gene (5 bases). The germline CDR1 and CDR2 sequences are SGHVS and FQNEAQ. The ends were cut back, 3 bases at V and 1 base at J, with 11 bases in the middle. The CDR3 is 15 amino acids. The DNA for the CDR3 is TGTGCCAGCAGCTTCGTTTCAGCGGGCACAGATACGCAGTATTTT. This sequence encodes CASSFVSAGTDTQYF.

The chain employs TRBV5-1 and TRBJ2-5, with 7 bases lining up with TRBD2. The V gene end was trimmed by 4 bases and the J gene end by 3 bases; junction bases not matched to a gene: 9. CDR1 is SGHRS, CDR2 YFSETQ, per germline. The CDR3 has 15 amino acids. The CDR3 reads CASSRLSSGKETQYF. CDR3 DNA sequence: TGCGCCAGCAGCCGGTTGTCTAGCGGTAAAGAGACCCAGTACTTC.

V usage is TRBV20-1 and J usage is TRBJ2-1, with D perhaps assigned TRBD1 or TRBD2 (5 bases each). Trimming took off 4 bases at V and 6 bases at J, with 22 bases between the two ends. Germline values: CDR1 DFQATT, CDR2 SNEGSKA (reference sequence). CDR3 size: 16 residues. The CDR3 DNA sequence: TGCAGTGCTAAAGGATGGGACGGCCCCGTAACCAATGAGCAGTTCTTC. Translation: CSAKGWDGPVTNEQFF.

The V call is TRBV12-3 or TRBV12-4, the J call TRBJ2-1; possible D gene TRBD2, 7 bases. Trimming stripped 8 bases from V and 8 bases from J, with 16 bases between. CDR3 size: 13 residues. The CDR3 coding sequence is TGTGCCAGCTCCAAAGGGGGGGCGGATGAGCAGTTCTTC. Translating gives CASSKGGADEQFF.

Only a few counts were recorded for this clonotype. The chain combines TRBV4-1 with TRBJ2-1; D is perhaps TRBD1 or TRBD2 (5 bases each). The germline V gene has CDR1 MGHRA and CDR2 YSYEKL. This CDR3 has 15 amino acids. The V gene lost 5 bases and the J gene lost 4 bases, with 15 bases spanning the gap. The CDR3 DNA follows: TGCGCCAGCAGCTCGTCCGGGACGGAATACAATGAGCAGTTCTTC. Residues: CASSSSGTEYNEQFF.

V gene TRBV27 combines with J gene TRBJ1-5; 11 bases are shared with TRBD1. The CDR3 sequence is 14 residues long. Germline CDR1 and CDR2: MNHEY and SMNVEV (reference sequence). V dropped 5 bases and J dropped 6; count of bases not matched to a gene: 3. This CDR3 is CASSTGTGGQPQHF. The CDR3 nucleotides are TGTGCCAGCAGTACCGGGACAGGGGGTCAGCCCCAGCATTTT.

In its sample, this clonotype was seen a few times. The chain uses TRBV4-3 and TRBJ2-1; D possibly corresponds to TRBD2 (7 bases). Germline V gene sequence: CDR1 LGHNA, CDR2 YSLEER. The CDR3 loop spans 13 amino acids. The V end lost 2 bases, the J end lost 8 bases, and 10 bases lay between the germline ends. CDR3 region: CASSQREGDEQFF. CDR3 nucleotide sequence: TGCGCCAGCAGCCAAAGGGAGGGGGATGAGCAGTTCTTC.

The V gene is TRBV6-6, the J gene TRBJ2-3; D is unresolved. Trimming took off 2 bases at V and 1 base at J, with 7 bases between the two ends. The CDR3 sequence is 14 residues long. The germline gives CDR1 MNHNY, CDR2 SVGAGI (reference sequence). The CDR3 DNA reads TGTGCCAGCAGTTACGGGCCACGCACAGATACGCAGTATTTT. Amino acid sequence: CASSYGPRTDTQYF.

With regard to this clonotype: At one end, the junction sequence differs from germline, possibly due to a read error. This rearrangement joins TRBV6-2 or TRBV6-3 to TRBJ2-7; possible D gene TRBD2, 7 bases. This CDR3 is 18 amino acids long. Germline CDR1 is MNHEY and CDR2 is SVGEGT. The CDR3 here is CVSSYFTWGGGRSYEQYF. The DNA of the CDR3 is TGTGTCAGCAGTTACTTCACATGGGGCGGGGGCCGTTCCTACGAGCAGTACTTC.

This clonotype was observed a handful of times. The chain combines TRBV7-2 with TRBJ1-3; the D is unclear. The length of the CDR3 is 14 residues. V dropped 6 bases and J dropped 0 bases, with 9 bases sitting between them. Germline CDR1 reads SGHTA; CDR2 reads FQGNSA. CDR3 region: CASRTRNSGNTIYF. The CDR3 coding sequence is TGTGCCAGCAGGACCAGGAACTCTGGAAACACCATATATTTT. The full variable domain, with the rest looked up from reference TRBV7-2 and TRBJ1-3, is GAGVSQSPSNKVTEKGKDVELRCDPISGHTALYWYRQSLGQGLEFLIYFQGNSAPDKSGLPSDRFSAERTGGSVSTLTIQRTQQEDSAVYLCASRTRNSGNTIYFGEGSWLTVV.

V and J are TRBV12-3 or TRBV12-4 and TRBJ1-1, with D unresolved. Trimming stripped 5 bases from V and 6 bases from J, with 7 bases between. CDR3 size: 11 residues. The CDR3 protein is CASSTGAEAFF. In nucleotides, the CDR3 is TGTGCCAGCAGTACCGGGGCTGAAGCTTTCTTT.

This clonotype was seen a handful of times. The V and J genes are TRBV18 and TRBJ1-2, with unresolved D. This CDR3 comprises 13 residues. The germline gives CDR1 KGHSH, CDR2 LQKENI. Trimming took off 1 base at V and 3 bases at J, with 6 bases between the two ends. The CDR3 DNA follows: TGTGCCAGCTCACCACAGTTAGACTATGGCTACACCTTC. This sequence encodes CASSPQLDYGYTF.

This sequence joins TRBV27 and TRBJ1-2; 7 nucleotides line up with TRBD1. V shed 4 bases, J shed 4 bases, and the junction held 18 bases outside the gene matches. CDR3 length equals 18 residues. Germline CDR1 is MNHEY and CDR2 is SMNVEV (reference sequence). The CDR3 nucleotides are TGTGCCAGCAGTTCCTTTCGGGACAGTAACCCCTTGTCCTATGGCTACACCTTC. Translation: CASSSFRDSNPLSYGYTF.

The chain uses TRBV14 and TRBJ1-2; D not certain. Germline V gene data show CDR1 as SGHDN and CDR2 as FVKESK. CDR3 size: 15 residues. V lost 1 base to trimming and J lost 5 bases, with 14 bases between them. The CDR3 sequence: CASSQVPGLGYGYTF. In DNA form, the CDR3 reads TGTGCCAGCAGCCAAGTCCCAGGCCTGGGGTATGGCTACACCTTC. Full variable domain (rest looked up from reference TRBV14 and TRBJ1-2): EAGVTQFPSHSVIEKGQTVTLRCDPISGHDNLYWYRRVMGKEIKFLLHFVKESKQDESGMPNNRFLAERTGGTYSTLKVQPAELEDSGVYFCASSQVPGLGYGYTFGSGTRLTVV.

V usage is TRBV7-9 and J usage is TRBJ2-1, with 7 bases fitting TRBD1. The V and J ends lost 5 bases and 3 bases, in that order; junction bases with no gene match: 10. Per the germline V gene, CDR1 is SEHNR and CDR2 is FQNEAQ (reference sequence). The CDR3 has 16 amino acids. The CDR3 region is CASSGAGTDLYNEQFF. As DNA, the CDR3 is TGTGCCAGCAGCGGTGCCGGGACAGACCTCTACAATGAGCAGTTCTTC. Complete variable domain (other parts from reference TRBV7-9 and TRBJ2-1): DTGVSQNPRHKITKRGQNVTFRCDPISEHNRLYWYRQTLGQGPEFLTYFQNEAQLEKSRLLSDRFSAERPKGSFSTLEIQRTEQGDSAMYLCASSGAGTDLYNEQFFGPGTRLTVL.

The V call is TRBV7-2, the J call TRBJ2-5, with 8 bases that match TRBD2. V trimming: 0 bases; J trimming: 0 bases; junction bases outside the gene matches: 6. The CDR3 spans 17 residues. The V gene's germline CDR1 is SGHTA and CDR2 FQGNSA. CDR3 protein: CASSLAGTRYDQETQYF. Written as DNA, the CDR3 is TGTGCCAGCAGCTTAGCTGGGACTAGATACGACCAAGAGACCCAGTACTTC.

The V gene is TRBV6-6, the J gene TRBJ2-1; 10 nucleotides match TRBD1. This CDR3 has 15 residues. V was clipped by 5 bases and J by 7 bases; unmatched bases: 8. CDR1 and CDR2 from the germline V gene are MNHNY and SVGAGI (reference sequence). CDR3 in DNA: TGTGCCAGCAGTGGGATCGGGACAGGGGTAAATGAGCAGTTCTTC. Translated: CASSGIGTGVNEQFF.

V usage is TRBV6-5 and J usage is TRBJ2-5, with D maybe TRBD1 (5 bases). V lost 4 bases, J lost 5 bases, and 17 bases lay in between. Germline-derived CDR1 and CDR2 are MNHEY and SVGAGI. This CDR3 has 15 amino acids. The CDR3 region is CASSWAGRSFETQYF. The CDR3 nucleotides read TGTGCCAGCAGTTGGGCAGGGCGTTCATTCGAGACCCAGTACTTC.

This clonotype appeared a few times. The rearrangement links TRBV2 to TRBJ1-2; 8 bases match TRBD1. Trimming removed 5 bases from V and 3 bases from J; junction bases left unmatched: 5. The CDR3 consists of 14 residues. Per germline, CDR1 SNHLY and CDR2 FYNNEI. The CDR3 here is CASSIQGEDYGYTF. CDR3 bases: TGTGCCAGCAGTATACAGGGGGAAGACTATGGCTACACCTTC.